One sample yielded the 14 T cell receptor beta chains listed below, sequenced in a study of shared clonotypes between healthy human individuals. Clones were sequenced by immunoSEQ multiplex PCR, and TCRdb holds only the in-frame ones, with some missing. The sample holds about 2.3 million clones; roughly 90% are singletons and the top ten take 0.37%. The sequencing input was naive CD4+ T cells from PBMCs. The subset was: CD45RA+ positively selected. These receptors all come from a man between 18 and 29 years old in good health. Some clones in this sample may be carry-over from other donors' samples.

The V and J genes are TRBV28 and TRBJ1-5; TRBD1 matches at 7 bases. CDR1 and CDR2 (germline): MDHEN, SYDVKM. The ends lost 5 bases at V and 8 bases at J; junction bases unmatched: 9. The CDR3 sequence is 14 residues long. This CDR3 reads CASSTGQVIKPQHF. CDR3 DNA sequence: TGTGCCAGCAGTACAGGACAGGTTATTAAGCCCCAGCATTTT.

The gene calls are TRBV28 and TRBJ2-7, with D perhaps given as TRBD1 or TRBD2 (5 bases each). This CDR3 is built from 13 residues. Germline V gives CDR1 MDHEN, CDR2 SYDVKM. V lost 4 bases to trimming and J lost 9 bases, with 16 bases between them. The CDR3 DNA is TGTGCCAGCAGTTCGGGCGTCGGGGCGGGGCAGTACTTC. It codes for CASSSGVGAGQYF.

The rearrangement joins TRBV19 to TRBJ2-5; 7 nucleotides agree with TRBD2. Germline V gives CDR1 LNHDA, CDR2 SQIVND (reference sequence). The CDR3 totals 14 residues. V was clipped by 8 bases and J by 5 bases; unmatched bases: 11. The CDR3 DNA is TGTGCCAGTGAGAGCGGGAAGGTCGGGGAGACCCAGTACTTC. This translates into CASESGKVGETQYF.

V and J are TRBV14 and TRBJ1-1, with 8 bases lining up with TRBD1. In germline, CDR1 is SGHDN, CDR2 FVKESK. The CDR3 consists of 19 residues. V lost 0 bases and J lost 1; bases outside the gene matches: 13. The CDR3 loop is CASSQDHRDRRGGNTEAFF. DNA for the CDR3: TGTGCCAGCAGCCAAGACCACCGGGACAGGCGTGGAGGGAACACTGAAGCTTTCTTT.

This clone was counted a single time. The chain couples TRBV7-3 to TRBJ1-2, with D maybe TRBD1 (5 bases). This CDR3 comprises 14 residues. CDR1 and CDR2 (germline): SGHTA, FQGTGA. Trimming pared 2 bases from V and 7 bases from J, leaving 14 bases between. CDR3: CASSLGQGPAGYTF. CDR3 in DNA: TGTGCCAGCAGCTTAGGTCAGGGTCCGGCTGGCTACACCTTC.

To note about this clone: The identical CDR3 is also encoded by other nucleotide sequences in the sample. The V call is TRBV18, the J call TRBJ2-3; tentative D call: TRBD2 (5 bases). V gave up 6 bases and J gave up 0 bases, with 10 bases separating them. This CDR3 comprises 14 residues. Germline V gene sequence: CDR1 KGHSH, CDR2 LQKENI. The CDR3 here is CASSPAASTDTQYF. CDR3 bases: TGTGCCAGCTCTCCAGCGGCTAGCACAGATACGCAGTATTTT.

V usage is TRBV18 and J usage is TRBJ2-1; 14 positions agree with TRBD2. Looked up from germline, CDR1 is KGHSH and CDR2 is LQKENI. V trimming: 1 base; J trimming: 10 bases; junction bases outside the gene matches: 9. The CDR3 sequence is 17 residues long. CDR3 loop: CASSPRIGTSGSGEQFF. The CDR3 region has the DNA TGTGCCAGCTCACCACGTATCGGGACTAGCGGGAGCGGGGAGCAGTTCTTC. The whole variable domain, filled in from reference TRBV18 and TRBJ2-1, reads NAGVMQNPRHLVRRRGQEARLRCSPMKGHSHVYWYRQLPEEGLKFMVYLQKENIIDESGMPKERFSAEFPKEGPSILRIQQVVRGDSAAYFCASSPRIGTSGSGEQFFGPGTRLTVL.

CDR3 region: CAIRTAGTEAFF. CDR3 in DNA: TGTGCCATCCGGACCGCCGGGACTGAAGCTTTCTTT. The chain is built from TRBV6-5 and TRBJ1-1, with D hard to call. The CDR3 is 12 amino acids. The ends were cut back, 10 bases at V and 5 bases at J, with 14 bases in the middle. CDR1 is MNHEY and CDR2 is SVGAGI in the germline V gene.

This clone was picked up one time. The chain employs TRBV11-3 and TRBJ2-7; the match to TRBD1 covers 7 bases. The germline CDR1 and CDR2 sequences are SGHNT and YENEEA. The CDR3 has 15 residues. Unmatched junction bases numbered 7, after V lost 3 bases and J lost 2 bases. CDR3 loop: CASSLGLGQTYEQYF. CDR3 nucleotide sequence: TGTGCCAGCAGCTTGGGGCTGGGACAGACCTACGAGCAGTACTTC.

The chain has TRBV28 and TRBJ2-4; 8 bases align to TRBD1. The CDR3 runs 15 residues. The V gene end was trimmed by 8 bases and the J gene end by 0 bases; junction bases not matched to a gene: 6. CDR1 and CDR2 (germline): MDHEN, SYDVKM. CDR3 protein: CASASDRVAKNIQYF. CDR3 in DNA: TGTGCCAGCGCCTCGGACAGGGTAGCCAAAAACATTCAGTACTTC.

Remarks on this clone: Additional DNA sequences in this sample encode the identical CDR3. The gene calls are TRBV11-2 and TRBJ1-1; a weak D match, TRBD1 (5 bases). There are 14 residues in the CDR3. Per the germline V gene, CDR1 is SGHAT and CDR2 is FQNNGV. Trimming pared 0 bases from V and 1 base from J, leaving 6 bases between. DNA for the CDR3: TGTGCCAGCAGCTTAGATGGGGGGAACACTGAAGCTTTCTTT. This encodes CASSLDGGNTEAFF.

The rearrangement uses TRBV10-3 and TRBJ2-7, with D perhaps TRBD2 (6 bases). The V end was cut by 8 bases, the J end by 3 bases, with 8 bases between. This CDR3 is built from 11 residues. Per the germline V gene, CDR1 is ENHRY and CDR2 is SYGVKD. CDR3 sequence: CAIGGNYEQYF. The CDR3 DNA reads as TGTGCCATCGGGGGGAACTACGAGCAGTACTTC.

The chain combines TRBV18 with TRBJ1-1, with D maybe TRBD1 (6 bases). CDR3 length equals 14 residues. Trimming pared 2 bases from V and 6 bases from J, leaving 13 bases between. The V gene's germline CDR1 is KGHSH and CDR2 LQKENI. In nucleotides, the CDR3 is TGTGCCAGCTCACCAACGTACGGGGGCGCTGAAGCTTTCTTT. It codes for CASSPTYGGAEAFF.

The chain links TRBV25-1 to TRBJ2-7; D is unclear. CDR1 and CDR2 (germline): MGHDK, SYGVNS. Trimming took 5 bases from V and 2 from J, leaving 10 bases between them. The CDR3 is made up of 13 amino acids. The CDR3 coding sequence is TGTGCCAGCAGTTTGGGCGCTACCTACGAGCAGTACTTC. This sequence encodes CASSLGATYEQYF.